Presented here are 31 T cell receptor beta chains from one specimen sequenced in a study of long-term antiretroviral therapy in people with HIV. Sequencing used immunoSEQ v3.0 at survey level. TCRdb's table, derived via immunoSEQ multiplex PCR, lists solely in-frame clones and lacks some. The sample contains about 15,000 clones, about 86% of which appear only once. The sample here was unsorted PBMCs, taken 0.1 years after starting antiretroviral therapy. Receptor source: a man aged 18 to 30 with HIV.

The chain employs TRBV19 and TRBJ1-5; D remains unclear. The V end lost 5 bases, the J end lost 6 bases, and 14 bases lay between the germline ends. The CDR3 extends over 14 amino acids. The germline gives CDR1 LNHDA, CDR2 SQIVND (reference sequence). The CDR3 DNA reads TGTGCCAGTAGTGGGGTGGGTTTCGGTCAGCCCCAGCATTTT. This encodes CASSGVGFGQPQHF.

The J gene is TRBJ2-3, the V gene TRBV2, with 13 bases aligning to TRBD2. The V segment lost 6 bases and the J segment 4 bases; nucleotides outside the gene matches: 7. The germline V gene has CDR1 SNHLY and CDR2 FYNNEI. CDR3 size: 16 residues. The CDR3 nucleotides are TGTGCCAGCAGCGCGACTAGCGGGGGGCCCCCAGATACGCAGTATTTT. Amino acids: CASSATSGGPPDTQYF. Based on the CDR3 plus reference TRBV2 and TRBJ2-3, the full variable domain is EPEVTQTPSHQVTQMGQEVILRCVPISNHLYFYWYRQILGQKVEFLVSFYNNEISEKSEIFDDQFSVERPDGSNFTLKIRSTKLEDSAMYFCASSATSGGPPDTQYFGPGTRLTVL.

This rearrangement joins TRBV6-4 to TRBJ1-1; possibly TRBD1 for D (5 bases). The ends were cut back, 10 bases at V and 1 base at J, with 13 bases in the middle. This CDR3 contains 13 residues. Germline CDR1 MRHNA, CDR2 SNTAGT. The CDR3 loop reads CAKVGARNTEAFF. Here the CDR3 DNA reads TGTGCCAAAGTAGGGGCGCGGAACACTGAAGCTTTCTTT.

The count of this clone is one. V and J are TRBV4-1 and TRBJ2-7, with 12 bases fitting TRBD2. This CDR3 has 16 amino acids. V lost 4 bases, J lost 1 base, and 5 bases stayed unmatched. Looked up from germline, CDR1 is MGHRA and CDR2 is YSYEKL. The CDR3 DNA reads TGCGCCAGCAGCCTTGAGACTAGCGGGGGTTCCTACGAGCAGTACTTC. Translation: CASSLETSGGSYEQYF.

This clone was seen once. This chain joins TRBV4-1 and TRBJ2-1; no definite D call. V was shortened by 0 bases and J by 0 bases, with 9 bases between the two germline ends. The germline CDR1 and CDR2 sequences are MGHRA and YSYEKL. The CDR3 runs 16 residues. The CDR3 region is CASSQDPAASYNEQFF. CDR3 in DNA: TGCGCCAGCAGCCAAGATCCGGCGGCCTCCTACAATGAGCAGTTCTTC.

The rearrangement links TRBV5-1 to TRBJ1-4, with D perhaps TRBD1 (5 bases). The CDR3 is 16 amino acids. V was trimmed by 0 bases and J by 8 bases, leaving 17 bases between them. Germline assignment: CDR1 SGHRS and CDR2 YFSETQ. The CDR3: CASSLAIGGEGEKLFF. CDR3 nucleotide sequence: TGCGCCAGCAGCTTGGCCATAGGAGGGGAAGGGGAAAAACTGTTTTTT.

The rearrangement uses TRBV6-5 and TRBJ1-1, with no clear D. The CDR3 contains 14 residues. The V gene's germline CDR1 is MNHEY and CDR2 SVGAGI. Trimming removed 5 bases from V and 0 bases from J, with 10 bases in between. CDR3 amino acids: CASSDGVLNTEAFF. CDR3 nucleotides: TGTGCCAGCAGTGATGGGGTTTTGAACACTGAAGCTTTCTTT.

The chain recombines TRBV29-1 with TRBJ2-3; 11 bases align to TRBD1. This CDR3 spans 16 amino acids. Looked up from germline, CDR1 is SQVTM and CDR2 is ANQGSEA. Trimming at V came to 5 bases and at J to 2 bases, leaving 9 bases not matched to a gene. The CDR3 nucleotides read TGCAGCGTTTACTCGGGACAGGGGGTTGTCACAGATACGCAGTATTTT. Translating it yields CSVYSGQGVVTDTQYF.

The chain links TRBV7-2 to TRBJ1-4; D not resolved. CDR1 SGHTA and CDR2 FQGNSA come from the germline V gene. Deletions cut 1 base from V and 6 bases from J, with 12 bases between. The CDR3 consists of 15 residues. The CDR3 loop is CASSLEASGDEKLFF. The CDR3 DNA reads as TGTGCCAGCAGCTTAGAAGCGTCAGGAGATGAAAAACTGTTTTTT.

This clone was seen once. The DNA of the CDR3 is TGTGCCAGCAGCTGGGACAGGGTTTCTGGAAACACCATATATTTT. This gives the protein CASSWDRVSGNTIYF. The V call is TRBV5-5, the J call TRBJ1-3; 9 positions agree with TRBD1. The V segment lost 3 bases and the J segment 1 base; nucleotides outside the gene matches: 2. The CDR3 is made up of 15 amino acids. Germline CDR1 and CDR2: SGHKS and YYEKEE (reference sequence). Based on the CDR3 plus reference TRBV5-5 and TRBJ1-3, the full variable domain is DAGVTQSPTHLIKTRGQQVTLRCSPISGHKSVSWYQQVLGQGPQFIFQYYEKEERGRGNFPDRFSARQFPNYSSELNVNALLLGDSALYLCASSWDRVSGNTIYFGEGSWLTVV.

Remarks on this clone: At the DNA level, this CDR3 is encoded by other sequences in the same sample as well. The chain carries TRBV11-2 and TRBJ2-7; TRBD2 matches 12 bases. Trimming cost V 3 bases and J 1 base; bases outside gene matches: 1. Germline loops: CDR1 SGHAT, CDR2 FQNNGV. The CDR3 is made up of 15 amino acids. The CDR3 nucleotides are TGTGCCAGCAGCTTGGGACTAGCGGGTTCCTACGAGCAGTACTTC. Its protein product is CASSLGLAGSYEQYF.

The genes are TRBV6-4 and TRBJ1-1, with 10 bases matching TRBD1. The V and J ends lost 8 bases and 4 bases, in that order; junction bases with no gene match: 7. The CDR3 consists of 14 residues. Germline assignment: CDR1 MRHNA and CDR2 SNTAGT. CDR3 in DNA: TGTGCCAGCCGGACAGGGGGGGATAGCACTGAAGCTTTCTTT. Protein: CASRTGGDSTEAFF.

The V and J genes are TRBV7-2 and TRBJ1-6; 8 bases map to TRBD1. This CDR3 is 16 amino acids long. The trim removed 2 bases at V and 7 bases at J, leaving 7 bases unmatched. Germline CDR1 SGHTA, CDR2 FQGNSA. CDR3 sequence (DNA): TGTGCCAGCAGCTTATTGGACAGGGTGGGAAATTCACCCCTCCACTTT. It is translated as CASSLLDRVGNSPLHF.

In this sample, this clone turned up a few times. The chain employs TRBV19 and TRBJ2-7, with D possibly TRBD1 on 5 matching bases. V dropped 11 bases and J dropped 6 bases, with 11 bases sitting between them. Per the germline V gene, CDR1 is LNHDA and CDR2 is SQIVND (reference sequence). CDR3 length equals 10 residues. CDR3 bases: TGTGCCTCTAAGGGGATCGAGCAGTACTTC. Protein product: CASKGIEQYF.

V gene TRBV14 combines with J gene TRBJ2-5; possible D gene TRBD2, 7 bases. V gave up 1 base and J gave up 2 bases, with 14 bases separating them. CDR1 and CDR2 from the germline V gene are SGHDN and FVKESK. The CDR3 spans 16 residues. CDR3 in amino acids: CASSQGYAGAQETQYF. CDR3 DNA: TGTGCCAGCAGCCAAGGGTATGCGGGGGCTCAAGAGACCCAGTACTTC.

CDR3 nucleotides: TGCGCCAGCAGCCCCACGCCCAGGGGTCAAGAGACCCAGTACTTC. Translating gives CASSPTPRGQETQYF. The rearrangement joins TRBV4-1 to TRBJ2-5; maybe TRBD1 (6 bases). Germline assignment: CDR1 MGHRA and CDR2 YSYEKL. The CDR3 sequence is 15 residues long. The V end was cut by 4 bases, the J end by 2 bases, with 14 bases between.

The chain uses TRBV6-6 and TRBJ1-4, with D possibly TRBD1 on 5 matching bases. The CDR3 extends over 13 amino acids. Germline V lookup: CDR1 MNHNY, CDR2 SVGAGI (reference sequence). The germline V and J ends were trimmed by 10 bases and 5 bases, with 14 bases remaining between them. Written as DNA, the CDR3 is TGTGCCACAGCCTGGGGCAGAAATGAAAAACTGTTTTTT. This translates into CATAWGRNEKLFF.

The rearrangement joins TRBV9 to TRBJ2-7; D is unclear. Germline CDR1 SGDLS, CDR2 YYNGEE. The CDR3 has 13 residues. The V end lost 2 bases, the J end lost 6 bases, and 12 bases lay between the germline ends. CDR3 coding DNA: TGTGCCAGCAGCGTGCTTGGGTCTGGCGAGCAGTACTTC. Residues: CASSVLGSGEQYF.

V is TRBV7-9 and J is TRBJ2-7; unclear D gene. In germline, CDR1 is SEHNR, CDR2 FQNEAQ (reference sequence). V lost 4 bases and J lost 4, with 5 bases in between. The CDR3 loop spans 11 amino acids. CDR3 in DNA: TGTGCCAGCAGCTCCGAATACGAGCAGTACTTC. It codes for CASSSEYEQYF.

V gene TRBV20-1 combines with J gene TRBJ1-2; D gene ambiguous. There are 11 residues in the CDR3. Germline V lookup: CDR1 DFQATT, CDR2 SNEGSKA (reference sequence). Trimming removed 5 bases at V and 8 bases at J, with 12 bases between. DNA for the CDR3: TGCAGTGCTCAGGATCAAGGCGGCTACACCTTC. This gives the protein CSAQDQGGYTF.

This chain uses TRBV6-5 with TRBJ1-4; D might be TRBD1 (5 bases). CDR1 MNHEY and CDR2 SVGAGI come from the germline V gene. This CDR3 has 14 residues. V dropped 5 bases and J dropped 0 bases, with 7 bases sitting between them. The chain's CDR3 is CASSHRTTNEKLFF. The CDR3 nucleotides read TGTGCCAGCAGTCACAGGACAACTAATGAAAAACTGTTTTTT.

This chain joins TRBV5-5 and TRBJ1-3, with a tentative D call TRBD1 (5 bases). CDR3 length: 16 amino acids. The germline gives CDR1 SGHKS, CDR2 YYEKEE (reference sequence). The V gene lost 1 base and the J gene lost 4 bases, with 15 bases spanning the gap. The DNA of the CDR3 is TGTGCCAGCAGCTTGTATTACGGGGGAAGCGGAAACACCATATATTTT. Translated: CASSLYYGGSGNTIYF. The whole variable domain, filled in from reference TRBV5-5 and TRBJ1-3, reads DAGVTQSPTHLIKTRGQQVTLRCSPISGHKSVSWYQQVLGQGPQFIFQYYEKEERGRGNFPDRFSARQFPNYSSELNVNALLLGDSALYLCASSLYYGGSGNTIYFGEGSWLTVV.

The rearrangement joins TRBV9 to TRBJ1-1; tentative D call: TRBD1 (6 bases). CDR1 and CDR2 (germline): SGDLS, YYNGEE. The CDR3 length is 12 residues. V was cut by 0 bases and J by 6 bases, with 6 bases left in between. CDR3 bases: TGTGCCAGCAGCGTAGAGGGGGCTGAAGCTTTCTTT. Its translation: CASSVEGAEAFF.

This clone was counted a few times. This chain uses TRBV28 with TRBJ1-5; D possibly corresponds to TRBD1 (5 bases). Germline assignment: CDR1 MDHEN and CDR2 SYDVKM. This CDR3 region has 14 residues. V shed 9 bases and J shed 6 bases, with 18 bases lying between them. The CDR3 nucleotides read TGTGCCAGTCTGTCCGGGGCCGGATCTCAGCCCCAGCATTTT. Amino acid sequence: CASLSGAGSQPQHF. Full variable domain (remainder filled in from reference TRBV28 and TRBJ1-5): DVKVTQSSRYLVKRTGEKVFLECVQDMDHENMFWYRQDPGLGLRLIYFSYDVKMKEKGDIPEGYSVSREKKERFSLILESASTNQTSMYLCASLSGAGSQPQHFGDGTRLSIL.

The genes are TRBV6-1 and TRBJ2-6; D is ambiguous. CDR1 is MNHNS, CDR2 SASEGT, per germline. The CDR3 sequence is 15 residues long. V was pared by 5 bases and J by 0 bases, with 8 bases between. The CDR3 spells CASSPRLSGANVLTF. As DNA, the CDR3 is TGTGCCAGCAGTCCGAGGCTCTCTGGGGCCAACGTCCTGACTTTC.

This rearrangement joins TRBV7-9 to TRBJ1-1; D may be TRBD1 (5 bases). Germline assignment: CDR1 SEHNR and CDR2 FQNEAQ (reference sequence). The CDR3 has 15 amino acids. V lost 0 bases and J 0 bases, leaving 8 bases between the germline ends. This chain's CDR3 is CASSLAEGMNTEAFF. The DNA for the CDR3 is TGTGCCAGCAGCTTAGCTGAGGGGATGAACACTGAAGCTTTCTTT.

V and J are TRBV5-1 and TRBJ1-1; TRBD1 matches 7 bases. The CDR3 sequence is 16 residues long. Germline V gene lookup returns CDR1 SGHRS and CDR2 YFSETQ. The junction had 8 bases not matched to a gene; V was cut back by 0 bases and J by 3 bases. The CDR3 DNA follows: TGCGCCAGCAGCTTGGATGACAGGGAGGCGGACACTGAAGCTTTCTTT. The encoded protein is CASSLDDREADTEAFF.

The chain has TRBV15 and TRBJ1-5; D gene unclear. CDR1 LNHNV and CDR2 YYDKDF come from the germline V gene (reference sequence). The ends were cut back, 1 base at V and 1 base at J, with 5 bases in the middle. The CDR3 loop spans 14 amino acids. The CDR3 coding sequence is TGTGCCACCAGCAGAGCGGCCAGCAATCAGCCCCAGCATTTT. It specifies CATSRAASNQPQHF.

This clone was recorded once. CDR3 coding DNA: TGTGCCAGCAGCTTAGACAGCAATCAGCCCCAGCATTTT. Amino acid sequence: CASSLDSNQPQHF. The chain has TRBV7-2 and TRBJ1-5; D uncertain. V lost 1 base and J lost 1, with 2 bases in between. The CDR3 covers 13 residues. In germline, CDR1 is SGHTA, CDR2 FQGNSA.

This clone was detected only once. The chain couples TRBV7-9 to TRBJ2-7, with TRBD1 identical over 9 bases. J was trimmed by 3 bases and V by 5 bases; bases with no gene match: 5. The CDR3 consists of 14 residues. Germline CDR1 is SEHNR and CDR2 is FQNEAQ (reference sequence). The CDR3 here is CASSARDRDYEQYF. DNA of the CDR3: TGTGCCAGCAGCGCCCGGGACAGGGACTACGAGCAGTACTTC.

The chain employs TRBV19 and TRBJ2-7, with 8 bases aligning to TRBD1. Germline CDR1 reads LNHDA; CDR2 reads SQIVND (reference sequence). The ends lost 6 bases at V and 2 bases at J; junction bases unmatched: 9. The CDR3 runs 15 residues. DNA of the CDR3: TGTGCCAGTAGCTCCGCCCAGGGGGCAACCTACGAGCAGTACTTC. It translates to CASSSAQGATYEQYF.